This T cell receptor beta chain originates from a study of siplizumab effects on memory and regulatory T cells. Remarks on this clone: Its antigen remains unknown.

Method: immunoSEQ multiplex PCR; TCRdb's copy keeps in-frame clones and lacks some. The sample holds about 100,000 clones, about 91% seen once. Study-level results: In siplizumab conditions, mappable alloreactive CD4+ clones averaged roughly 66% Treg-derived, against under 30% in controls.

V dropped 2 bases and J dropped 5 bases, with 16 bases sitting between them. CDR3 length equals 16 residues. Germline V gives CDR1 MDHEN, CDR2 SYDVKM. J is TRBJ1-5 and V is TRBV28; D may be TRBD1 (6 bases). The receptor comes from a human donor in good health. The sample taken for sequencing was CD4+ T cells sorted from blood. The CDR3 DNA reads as TGTGCCAGCAGTTTACGTCCAGGGAGGGGGGATCAGCCCCAGCATTTT. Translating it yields CASSLRPGRGDQPQHF.